The 16 T cell receptor beta chains below come from one sample, sequenced in a study of blood T cell repertoires in COVID-19 (dated by TCRdb to 2019 to 2021). Receptor amplification or capture employed the immunoSEQ multiplex PCR assay. TCRdb took over this immuneACCESS table, retaining in-frame rearrangements with V and J assigned. Such tables are incomplete; in checked studies, under half of the missing clones stem from an unresolved V gene, and the remainder is unexplained. The sample has around 250,000 clones on record, over 80% of them singletons. In total, the top ten clones hold about 1.5% of the sample. Sequencing was done on a sample of peripheral blood. The origin of the receptors is a woman aged 40 to 55 who had recovered from COVID-19.

The chain recombines TRBV5-1 with TRBJ1-4, with 7 bases fitting TRBD1. Unmatched junction bases numbered 10, after V lost 4 bases and J lost 7 bases. Germline V gene sequence: CDR1 SGHRS, CDR2 YFSETQ. The CDR3 runs to 15 residues. CDR3 nucleotide sequence: TGCGCCAGCAGCGCCTACAGGGGCAGGAGTGAAAAACTGTTTTTT. Its protein product is CASSAYRGRSEKLFF.

This clone occurred a few times. The chain carries TRBV5-1 and TRBJ1-1; D is possibly TRBD1 (6 bases). The CDR3 sequence is 15 residues long. The germline CDR1 and CDR2 sequences are SGHRS and YFSETQ. V was cut by 3 bases and J by 1 base, with 13 bases left in between. The CDR3 region is CASSSVDRRNTEAFF. DNA of the CDR3: TGCGCCAGCAGCTCGGTAGACAGGAGGAACACTGAAGCTTTCTTT.

V usage is TRBV28 and J usage is TRBJ1-4; weak D call: TRBD1 (6 bases). The CDR3 runs 16 residues. CDR1 MDHEN and CDR2 SYDVKM come from the germline V gene. V was pared by 4 bases and J by 1 base, with 13 bases between. The CDR3: CASSWGGGGTNEKLFF. DNA of the CDR3: TGTGCCAGCAGTTGGGGAGGGGGGGGAACTAATGAAAAACTGTTTTTT.

The chain has TRBV4-1 and TRBJ1-2; D remains unclear. Germline loops: CDR1 MGHRA, CDR2 YSYEKL. The CDR3 totals 14 residues. V lost 7 bases and J 7 bases, leaving 19 bases between the germline ends. The CDR3 sequence: CASTHPGRRGGYTF. In DNA form, the CDR3 reads TGCGCCAGCACCCACCCGGGGAGAAGAGGTGGCTACACCTTC.

The chain couples TRBV30 to TRBJ2-5; maybe TRBD2 (6 bases). The CDR3 has 14 residues. Looked up from germline, CDR1 is GTSNPN and CDR2 is SVGIG (reference sequence). With 0 bases removed from V and 5 bases from J, the gap between germline ends came to 13 bases. The CDR3 loop is CAWSVSGGGETQYF. The CDR3 DNA reads as TGTGCCTGGAGTGTATCCGGGGGTGGCGAGACCCAGTACTTC.

The table lists this clone with a few counts. This CDR3 reads CATHPGSGANVLTF. The CDR3 DNA reads as TGTGCCACCCACCCAGGCTCTGGGGCCAACGTCCTGACTTTC. The V and J genes are TRBV10-3 and TRBJ2-6, with D hard to call. Germline lookup yields CDR1 ENHRY and CDR2 SYGVKD. The CDR3 extends over 14 amino acids. The ends were cut back, 10 bases at V and 0 bases at J, with 10 bases in the middle.

The gene calls are TRBV30 and TRBJ1-6; 7 bases are a match to TRBD1. The CDR3 loop spans 13 amino acids. J lost 10 bases, V lost 4 bases, and 7 bases had no gene match. CDR1 GTSNPN and CDR2 SVGIG come from the germline V gene (reference sequence). Here the CDR3 reads CAWTYRGSSPLHF. CDR3 nucleotides: TGTGCCTGGACCTACAGGGGCTCCTCACCCCTCCACTTT.

V and J are TRBV7-9 and TRBJ1-5; 7 nucleotides align to TRBD1. Germline-derived CDR1 and CDR2 are SEHNR and FQNEAQ (reference sequence). This CDR3 has 14 amino acids. V shed 4 bases and J 4 bases; nucleotides not matched to a gene: 4. The CDR3 nucleotides are TGTGCCAGCAGCTCCGAGGGGGCGAATCAGCCCCAGCATTTT. Amino acids: CASSSEGANQPQHF.

The CDR3 reads CASSLVAGMNTEAFF. CDR3 DNA sequence: TGTGCCAGCAGCTTAGTGGCGGGGATGAACACTGAAGCTTTCTTT. The chain combines TRBV7-9 with TRBJ1-1; D unresolved. Germline V gene lookup returns CDR1 SEHNR and CDR2 FQNEAQ (reference sequence). CDR3 length: 15 residues. The V end was cut by 1 base, the J end by 0 bases, with 9 bases between.

V gene TRBV5-1 combines with J gene TRBJ2-5; 12 bases align to TRBD2. The germline CDR1 and CDR2 sequences are SGHRS and YFSETQ. V shed 4 bases, J shed 5 bases, and the junction held 9 bases outside the gene matches. The CDR3 is 16 amino acids. The CDR3 DNA reads as TGCGCCAGCAGCAGAGCTAGCGGGGGGGCCGGGGAGACCCAGTACTTC. Translated: CASSRASGGAGETQYF.

V usage is TRBV6-6 and J usage is TRBJ1-5, with 9 bases that match TRBD1. Germline CDR1 is MNHNY and CDR2 is SVGAGI (reference sequence). Trimming cost V 5 bases and J 2 bases; bases outside gene matches: 7. The CDR3 loop spans 16 amino acids. As DNA, the CDR3 is TGTGCCAGCAGTCCTTACAGGGGGCAGGGCAATCAGCCCCAGCATTTT. Amino acid sequence: CASSPYRGQGNQPQHF.

The chain carries TRBV19 and TRBJ1-1, with 7 bases matching TRBD1. V lost 6 bases and J lost 5; bases outside the gene matches: 6. The CDR3 is 13 amino acids. Germline CDR1 and CDR2: LNHDA and SQIVND (reference sequence). CDR3 sequence: CASSRDSYTEAFF. The CDR3 nucleotides read TGTGCCAGTAGCCGGGACAGTTATACTGAAGCTTTCTTT.

The CDR3 coding sequence is TGTGCCAGCAGCCAACCCGGGGTACACGAGCAGTACTTC. This encodes CASSQPGVHEQYF. V is TRBV3-1 (or the pseudogene TRBV3-2) and J is TRBJ2-7; TRBD2 is a possible D gene (5 bases). CDR3 length: 13 amino acids. The germline V gene encodes CDR1 LGHDT and CDR2 YNNKEL (reference sequence). V lost 2 bases and J lost 5, with 10 bases in between.

J is TRBJ2-5 and V is TRBV2; D remains unclear. Per the germline V gene, CDR1 is SNHLY and CDR2 is FYNNEI. The CDR3 consists of 11 residues. V lost 6 bases and J 4 bases, leaving 6 bases between the germline ends. Here the CDR3 DNA reads TGTGCCAGCAGATCTTCAGAGACCCAGTACTTC. Its protein product is CASRSSETQYF.

The chain carries TRBV7-9 and TRBJ1-4; possible D gene TRBD1, 6 bases. Trimming stripped 5 bases from V and 2 bases from J, with 15 bases between. The CDR3 length is 16 residues. Germline values: CDR1 SEHNR, CDR2 FQNEAQ (reference sequence). Here the CDR3 DNA reads TGTGCCAGCAGCAAGAACCCCAGGGGCACTAATGAAAAACTGTTTTTT. Amino acid sequence: CASSKNPRGTNEKLFF. The variable domain in full, completed from reference TRBV7-9 and TRBJ1-4, reads DTGVSQNPRHKITKRGQNVTFRCDPISEHNRLYWYRQTLGQGPEFLTYFQNEAQLEKSRLLSDRFSAERPKGSFSTLEIQRTEQGDSAMYLCASSKNPRGTNEKLFFGSGTQLSVL.

CDR3 sequence reads: CASSFRGTGELFF. Written as DNA, the CDR3 is TGTGCCAGCAGCTTTAGGGGCACCGGGGAGCTGTTTTTT. The rearrangement joins TRBV7-3 to TRBJ2-2; D is perhaps TRBD1 (5 bases). The V gene's germline CDR1 is SGHTA and CDR2 FQGTGA. This CDR3 region has 13 residues. The germline V and J ends were trimmed by 3 bases and 4 bases, with 6 bases remaining between them.